These 23 T cell receptor beta chains share one sample of origin, sequenced in a study of cytomegalovirus exposure and HLA in healthy donors. The PCR made use of 60 Vbeta and 13 Jbeta primers. TCRdb's copy holds only in-frame clones and misses some; the assay was immunoSEQ multiplex PCR. Seen here are some 150,000 clones, around four fifths observed once, and the top ten hold approximately 1.9%. The sample consisted of PBMCs. The origin of the receptors is a woman between 40 and 50 years old in good health and CMV-seronegative.

The rearrangement uses TRBV4-3 and TRBJ1-1; TRBD1 agrees at 9 bases. The germline CDR1 and CDR2 sequences are LGHNA and YSLEER. This CDR3 contains 15 residues. J was trimmed by 5 bases and V by 1 base; bases with no gene match: 5. This CDR3 reads CASSQAGQGRTEAFF. The CDR3 DNA reads TGCGCCAGCAGCCAAGCGGGACAGGGAAGAACTGAAGCTTTCTTT.

The genes are TRBV5-1 and TRBJ2-1; 7 positions agree with TRBD2. V lost 4 bases to trimming and J lost 2 bases; unmatched junction nucleotides: 9. The CDR3 totals 16 residues. Germline CDR1 is SGHRS and CDR2 is YFSETQ. The CDR3 nucleotides read TGCGCCAGCAGCACGTATGGGGGAGGGCCCTACAATGAGCAGTTCTTC. It specifies CASSTYGGGPYNEQFF.

CDR3 region: CASSYLTSGSAEQYF. CDR3 DNA: TGTGCCAGCAGTTACCTGACTAGCGGGAGTGCCGAGCAGTACTTC. V is TRBV6-5 and J is TRBJ2-7; the match to TRBD2 covers 12 bases. Losses at the gene ends were 2 bases for V and 6 bases for J; bases not matched to a gene: 5. The CDR3 consists of 15 residues. The germline V gene has CDR1 MNHEY and CDR2 SVGAGI.

The chain combines TRBV20-1 with TRBJ1-2; a possible D gene is TRBD1 (6 bases). Germline CDR1 and CDR2: DFQATT and SNEGSKA (reference sequence). This CDR3 comprises 11 residues. CDR3 residues: CSPGVVYGYTF. Here the CDR3 DNA reads TGCAGCCCAGGGGTGGTTTATGGCTACACCTTC.

The chain uses TRBV15 and TRBJ1-2, with TRBD1 as a possible D gene (6 bases). The CDR3 length is 13 residues. Per the germline V gene, CDR1 is LNHNV and CDR2 is YYDKDF (reference sequence). V was shortened by 6 bases and J by 2 bases, with 10 bases between the two germline ends. Written as DNA, the CDR3 is TGTGCCACCAGGGGGACAACCAACTATGGCTACACCTTC. This sequence encodes CATRGTTNYGYTF.

In its sample, this clone was seen once. The chain has TRBV10-1 and TRBJ1-1; no definite D call. The CDR3 extends over 13 amino acids. Germline V gene sequence: CDR1 WNHNN, CDR2 SYGVQD (reference sequence). V was cut by 4 bases and J by 0 bases, with 6 bases left in between. CDR3 coding DNA: TGCGCCAGCAGTGGTCAGTTGAACACTGAAGCTTTCTTT. Translated, it gives CASSGQLNTEAFF.

The rearrangement uses TRBV28 and TRBJ1-1; TRBD1 matches 8 bases. CDR3 length: 14 amino acids. Germline V CDR1 and CDR2: MDHEN, SYDVKM. J lost 2 bases, V lost 7 bases, and 6 bases had no gene match. CDR3 nucleotide sequence: TGTGCCAGCATCCCACAGGGGGAAAACACTGAAGCTTTCTTT. It translates to CASIPQGENTEAFF.

The chain combines TRBV7-3 with TRBJ2-3, with 10 nucleotides matching TRBD2. Germline trimming cut 5 bases from V and 10 bases from J; bases unmatched to any gene: 12. CDR3 length equals 15 residues. Germline assignment: CDR1 SGHTA and CDR2 FQGTGA. CDR3 sequence (DNA): TGTGCCAGCAGCCTACCTAGCGGGAGTGATATCGCGCAGTATTTT. Its translation is CASSLPSGSDIAQYF.

This chain uses TRBV5-1 with TRBJ1-4; 10 bases are shared with TRBD1. V dropped 4 bases and J dropped 6; count of bases not matched to a gene: 3. Germline V gene lookup returns CDR1 SGHRS and CDR2 YFSETQ. The CDR3 is 14 residues long. The DNA for the CDR3 is TGCGCCAGCAGCAGCGGGACAGGGGATGAAAAACTGTTTTTT. This translates into CASSSGTGDEKLFF.

The genes are TRBV28 and TRBJ2-1; 9 bases agree with TRBD2. The CDR3 is 14 amino acids. The ends lost 9 bases at V and 8 bases at J; junction bases unmatched: 11. The germline gives CDR1 MDHEN, CDR2 SYDVKM. Here the CDR3 DNA reads TGTGCCAGTTCCTCCGGGCGGGAGGGCGATGAGCAGTTCTTC. Translation gives CASSSGREGDEQFF.

The V and J genes are TRBV4-3 and TRBJ2-7, with TRBD1 matching over 10 bases. The CDR3 is 14 residues long. In germline, CDR1 is LGHNA, CDR2 YSLEER. Trimming cost V 1 base and J 6 bases; bases outside gene matches: 3. CDR3 sequence (DNA): TGCGCCAGCAGCCAAGTGGGGACAGGGGTCGAGCAGTACTTC. This codes for CASSQVGTGVEQYF.

This chain uses TRBV4-3 with TRBJ2-1; 9 bases are shared with TRBD2. The V gene's germline CDR1 is LGHNA and CDR2 YSLEER. V lost 0 bases to trimming and J lost 3 bases; unmatched junction nucleotides: 9. The CDR3 extends over 18 amino acids. The CDR3 DNA reads TGCGCCAGCAGCCAAGATAATTGGCGGGAGGGAAACTACAATGAGCAGTTCTTC. Its translation: CASSQDNWREGNYNEQFF.

In this sample, this clone turned up once. This chain uses TRBV28 with TRBJ1-2, with TRBD1 matching over 9 bases. From germline, CDR1 is MDHEN and CDR2 SYDVKM. J was trimmed by 5 bases and V by 5 bases; bases with no gene match: 12. This CDR3 contains 16 residues. The CDR3 loop reads CASSPHVDRGWYGYTF. The CDR3 DNA is TGTGCCAGCAGTCCCCATGTGGACAGGGGCTGGTATGGCTACACCTTC.

This clone was seen only a few times. CDR3 sequence (DNA): TGTGCCAGCAGCTTACACCCCCAGCGGTCCGGGGAGCTGTTTTTT. Translated: CASSLHPQRSGELFF. V usage is TRBV7-9 and J usage is TRBJ2-2, with D maybe TRBD2 (5 bases). The V gene's germline CDR1 is SEHNR and CDR2 FQNEAQ (reference sequence). The CDR3 is made up of 15 amino acids. With 2 bases removed from V and 6 bases from J, the gap between germline ends came to 13 bases.

The chain employs TRBV2 and TRBJ1-2; D is perhaps TRBD1 (5 bases). The CDR3 consists of 13 residues. CDR1 SNHLY and CDR2 FYNNEI come from the germline V gene. The V gene lost 1 base and the J gene lost 8 bases, with 11 bases spanning the gap. The CDR3 nucleotides are TGTGCCAGCAGTGAAGGAGGCAGGGTCGGCTACACCTTC. Its translation is CASSEGGRVGYTF.

The J gene is TRBJ1-2, the V gene TRBV20-1; possibly TRBD1 for D (6 bases). V was trimmed by 5 bases and J by 5 bases, leaving 9 bases between them. CDR3 length: 11 amino acids. CDR1 is DFQATT and CDR2 is SNEGSKA in the germline V gene (reference sequence). CDR3 DNA: TGCAGTGCTCCCACAGGGTATGGCTACACCTTC. This codes for CSAPTGYGYTF.

The rearrangement links TRBV19 to TRBJ2-7; TRBD2 matches 11 bases. Trimming cost V 5 bases and J 7 bases; bases outside gene matches: 10. CDR1 and CDR2 (germline): LNHDA, SQIVND (reference sequence). The CDR3 has 15 residues. The CDR3 DNA reads as TGTGCCAGTAGTGCCAATCCTAGCGGGAGGAGAGAGCAGTACTTC. Its protein is CASSANPSGRREQYF.

V usage is TRBV30 and J usage is TRBJ1-1, with a weak D call TRBD1 (5 bases). V was trimmed by 6 bases and J by 7 bases, leaving 15 bases between them. The CDR3 loop spans 12 amino acids. CDR1 and CDR2 from the germline V gene are GTSNPN and SVGIG (reference sequence). CDR3 region: CACLRVGGEAFF. The CDR3 DNA reads TGTGCCTGCCTCAGGGTCGGCGGTGAAGCTTTCTTT.

The chain uses TRBV19 and TRBJ1-5, with 8 bases that match TRBD1. With 4 bases clipped from V and 5 bases from J, the junction kept 7 bases outside the gene matches. Germline V gene lookup returns CDR1 LNHDA and CDR2 SQIVND (reference sequence). The CDR3 length is 15 residues. The DNA of the CDR3 is TGTGCCAGTAGTACATCGACAGGGGCGGATCAGCCCCAGCATTTT. Encoded protein: CASSTSTGADQPQHF.

The chain couples TRBV10-3 to TRBJ1-4; the D gene is possibly TRBD1 (5 bases). The germline V gene has CDR1 ENHRY and CDR2 SYGVKD. The CDR3 runs to 15 residues. V lost 4 bases to trimming and J lost 5 bases, with 14 bases between them. CDR3 sequence reads: CAISAGDPSNEKLFF. The CDR3 DNA is TGTGCCATCAGTGCGGGGGACCCCTCAAATGAAAAACTGTTTTTT.

The CDR3 is CASSQQDTEAFF. CDR3 nucleotide sequence: TGTGCCAGCAGCCAACAGGACACTGAAGCTTTCTTT. V gene TRBV6-5 combines with J gene TRBJ1-1; a weak D match, TRBD1 (5 bases). Between the trimmed V and J ends, which lost 6 bases and 3 bases, there was a span of 8 bases. The V gene's germline CDR1 is MNHEY and CDR2 SVGAGI. This CDR3 is built from 12 residues.

This chain connects TRBV7-9 to TRBJ2-7; 9 bases map to TRBD2. CDR1 SEHNR and CDR2 FQNEAQ come from the germline V gene (reference sequence). After removal of 4 bases from V and 7 bases from J, the junction contained 11 bases not matched to a gene. The CDR3 contains 15 residues. CDR3 sequence reads: CASSSRGGRAQEQYF. The CDR3 DNA reads TGTGCCAGCAGCTCGAGGGGCGGGAGGGCCCAGGAGCAGTACTTC.

The V call is TRBV6-1, the J call TRBJ2-1; tentatively, D is TRBD1 (5 bases). Germline lookup yields CDR1 MNHNS and CDR2 SASEGT. V lost 7 bases, J lost 0 bases, and 13 bases lay in between. This CDR3 spans 15 amino acids. The CDR3, as DNA: TGTGCCAGCATCTTGGGGCAGAGCTCCTACAATGAGCAGTTCTTC. This translates into CASILGQSSYNEQFF.